The clone carrying this T cell receptor (beta chain) showed up many times. Amplification of TCR beta CDR3 regions used RNA as the template. The HTBI primer set was used in a first-round RT-PCR of the TCR CDR3. TCRdb re-called the multiplex PCR reads with MiXCR, one entry per CDR3 protein. The sample has about 360,000 distinct CDR3 sequences, more than 20% seen once. This specimen comes from a study of T cells in Graves' hyperthyroidism and ophthalmopathy. Across 18 months, stable Graves' hyperthyroidism was marked by no progression to ophthalmopathy. Sequences were obtained from blood. This receptor was identified in a man aged 45-65 years with Graves' hyperthyroidism.

The CDR3 nucleotides read TGTGCCAGCAAATATGAGGACAGGGGGTGGCAGTACTTC. Translating it yields CASKYEDRGWQYF. The chain recombines TRBV3-1 with TRBJ2-7; 10 nucleotides match TRBD1. From germline, CDR1 is LGHDT and CDR2 YNNKEL (reference sequence). The trim removed 7 bases at V and 9 bases at J, leaving 9 bases unmatched. The CDR3 is 13 residues long.